A selection of T cell receptor beta chains follows, all from one sample in a study of regulatory T cells in long-lasting Graves disease. TCRdb fed the multiplex PCR reads into MiXCR, producing one record per CDR3 protein. The data show more than 350,000 distinct CDR3 sequences, about 15% seen once. This sample also belongs to another study, concerning T cells in Graves' hyperthyroidism and ophthalmopathy.

This specimen was peripheral blood mononuclear cells (PBMCs), taken at new diagnosis, from a patient treated with antithyroid drugs. These receptor sequences come from a woman under 40 with Graves disease. Each CDR3 is given with its conserved first and last residue. The D gene is left open where the match is weak. Not all rows give a size; the values are once, few, many and, for expanded clones, a class.

TRBV19,TRBJ2-2,NA,NA,TGTGCCAGTTCGCAGGTTCGGGAACACACCGGGGAGCTGTTTTTT,CASSQVREHTGELFF
TRBV20-1,TRBJ1-2,many,NA,TGCAGTGCTAGAGATGTATCCAGGGATCTTGGCTACACCTTC,CSARDVSRDLGYTF
TRBV14,TRBJ2-7,few,NA,TGTGCCAGCAGCCAAACCGTGGTGGAACAGTACTTC,CASSQTVVEQYF
TRBV11-2,TRBJ2-7,many,NA,TGTGCCAGCAGCTTAGCAGGGGCGCGTTACGAGCAGTACTTC,CASSLAGARYEQYF
TRBV30,TRBJ2-5,many,TRBD1,TGTGCCTCAGGGGGCCGGTTGGAGACCCAGTACTTC,CASGGRLETQYF
TRBV20-1,TRBJ1-4,few,NA,TGCAGTGAATCCTCTGGTAATGAAAAACTGTTTTTT,CSESSGNEKLFF
TRBV6-2/TRBV6-3,TRBJ2-1,NA,TRBD2,TGTGCCAGCAGTTGGACTAGCGGGAGTGCTGATGAGCAGTTCTTC,CASSWTSGSADEQFF
TRBV29-1,TRBJ2-7,few,TRBD2,TGCAGCGGGGGGGGAGGGCCGGTTTCCGAACAGTACTTC,CSGGGGPVSEQYF
TRBV12-3/TRBV12-4,TRBJ2-7,NA,TRBD1,TGTGCCAGCAGTTTACGGGCCTTAACAGGGGGCCAGGGAGACGAGCAGTACTTC,CASSLRALTGGQGDEQYF
TRBV7-9,TRBJ1-5,NA,TRBD1,TGTGCCAGCAGCGGGACAGGGGGCGGTCAGCCCCAGCATTTT,CASSGTGGGQPQHF
TRBV3-1,TRBJ2-7,many,TRBD2,TGTGCCAGCAGCCACCCCGGGCGGGAGCGGGAGCAGTACTTC,CASSHPGREREQYF
TRBV10-3,TRBJ2-7,many,NA,TGTGCCATCAGTGAGGCCCAGCAGGGCGGTAACATTGAGCAGTACTTC,CAISEAQQGGNIEQYF
TRBV20-1,TRBJ1-1,NA,TRBD1,TGCAGTGCCCAGGGGGCACGGACTGAAGCTTTCTTT,CSAQGARTEAFF
TRBV2,TRBJ2-7,few,NA,TGTGCCAGCAGTTGGCGGAGCTCCTACGAGCAGTACTTC,CASSWRSSYEQYF
TRBV5-4,TRBJ2-5,few,TRBD2,TGTGCCAGCAGCTTGTGGGGGACTAGCGTCTACGAGACCCAGTACTTC,CASSLWGTSVYETQYF
TRBV30,TRBJ1-5,few,NA,TGTGCCTGGGCTCCGGGAGGGGTTAGTAATCAGCCCCAGCATTTT,CAWAPGGVSNQPQHF
TRBV11-3,TRBJ1-6,many,NA,TGTGCCAGCAGCTTAAGGCAAGGCTTGAGTCCCCTCCACTTT,CASSLRQGLSPLHF
TRBV15,TRBJ2-2,NA,NA,TGTGCCACCAGCAGAGTACTTGGTGGGGACTCCGGGGAGCTGTTTTTT,CATSRVLGGDSGELFF
TRBV7-9,TRBJ1-1,NA,NA,TGTGCCAGCAGCTTATATGGGTACAAGGACACTGAAGCTTTCTTT,CASSLYGYKDTEAFF
TRBV4-1,TRBJ2-7,NA,NA,TGCGCCAGCAGCCAAGATGGAAAGGTGGCGCAGACCTACGAGCAGTACTTC,CASSQDGKVAQTYEQYF
TRBV28,TRBJ1-5,many,NA,TGTGCCAGCAGTCCAAATCTCGACAGGATTTATAGCAATCAGCCCCAGCATTTT,CASSPNLDRIYSNQPQHF
TRBV24-1,TRBJ1-5,many,TRBD1,TGTGCCACCAGTGATTCGGGGACAGGGGGCCTAGGGGGTCAGCCCCAGCATTTT,CATSDSGTGGLGGQPQHF
TRBV7-7,TRBJ2-3,many,NA,TGTGCCAGCAGCTTAGACGGAGCAGATACGCAGTATTTT,CASSLDGADTQYF
TRBV6-1,TRBJ2-7,many,NA,TGTGCCAGCAGTCTTTACCCACAGGGCTACGAGCAGTACTTC,CASSLYPQGYEQYF
TRBV24-1,TRBJ1-5,few,NA,TGTGCCACCAGTGGTGGGGTTGAACCCCAGCATTTT,CATSGGVEPQHF
TRBV28,TRBJ2-3,many,TRBD2,TGTGCCAGCAGCCAGGGACTAGCGGGAGGTCCGGGGGGCTTCACAGATACGCAGTATTTT,CASSQGLAGGPGGFTDTQYF
TRBV5-6,TRBJ2-1,many,NA,TGTGCCAGCAGCTTTAGGGCAGACCAGAGCTCCTACAATGAGCAGTTCTTC,CASSFRADQSSYNEQFF
TRBV2,TRBJ2-5,many,NA,TGTGCCAGCAGCCGGTGGGGGACCCACACTCTCGAGACCCAGTACTTC,CASSRWGTHTLETQYF
TRBV27,TRBJ1-5,many,TRBD1,TGTGCCAGCAGTTTACAAGAGGCCCAGACAGGGGTTAGCAATCAGCCCCAGCATTTT,CASSLQEAQTGVSNQPQHF
TRBV19,TRBJ2-3,few,NA,TGTGCCAGTAGGCGGTTTTTTTCAGGCACAGATACGCAGTATTTT,CASRRFFSGTDTQYF
TRBV11-3,TRBJ2-1,many,TRBD1,TGTGCCAGCAGCCCCAGGGGAGGGACAGGGAACAATGAGCAGTTCTTC,CASSPRGGTGNNEQFF
TRBV6-1,TRBJ1-1,NA,TRBD1,TGTGCCAGCAGTATAGACAGGGTGAACACTGAAGCTTTCTTT,CASSIDRVNTEAFF
TRBV2,TRBJ1-1,many,NA,TGTGCCAGCCTCCATGGGGGGGACACTGAAGCTTTCTTT,CASLHGGDTEAFF
TRBV19,TRBJ1-1,NA,TRBD1,TGTGCCAGTAGGAAAGGGGGCTGGACTGAAGCTTTCTTT,CASRKGGWTEAFF
TRBV7-3,TRBJ2-1,NA,TRBD2,TGTGCCAGCAGCTCGACTAGCGGCTCCTACAATGAGCAGTTCTTC,CASSSTSGSYNEQFF
TRBV24-1,TRBJ2-3,few,NA,TGTGCCACCCGGGGTCACACAGGAGATACGCAGTATTTT,CATRGHTGDTQYF
TRBV3-1,TRBJ1-5,many,NA,TGTGCCAGCAGCCAAGGCGTCCTTAGCAATCAGCCCCAGCATTTT,CASSQGVLSNQPQHF
TRBV3-1,TRBJ1-2,many,NA,TGTGCCAGCAGCCAAGGCCGCGGGGGCCCCTATGGCTACACCTTC,CASSQGRGGPYGYTF
TRBV6-2/TRBV6-3,TRBJ2-3,many,NA,TGTGCCAGCAGTTTGACAGCACGGCCTAGCACAGATACGCAGTATTTT,CASSLTARPSTDTQYF
TRBV6-2/TRBV6-3,TRBJ2-1,many,TRBD2,TGTGCCAGCAGTGAAGCTGGGACTAGCGGAATTGAGCAGTTCTTC,CASSEAGTSGIEQFF
TRBV11-2,TRBJ1-6,many,NA,TGTGCCAGCAGCCAACGGAACCTGGGATCACCCCTCCACTTT,CASSQRNLGSPLHF
TRBV9,TRBJ1-2,few,NA,TGTGCCAGCAGCCCTCGGGACTACTATGGCTACACCTTC,CASSPRDYYGYTF
TRBV12-3/TRBV12-4,TRBJ1-4,many,TRBD1,TGTGCCAGCAGGACAGGGACATCTAATGAAAAACTGTTTTTT,CASRTGTSNEKLFF
TRBV20-1,TRBJ1-2,many,NA,TGCAGTGCTACAAAGGGGAACTTAAACTATGGCTACACCTTC,CSATKGNLNYGYTF
TRBV5-1,TRBJ1-5,once,TRBD1,TGCGCCAGCAGCCCCTACGGGACAGATAGCAATCAGCCCCAGCATTTT,CASSPYGTDSNQPQHF
TRBV18,TRBJ1-3,many,TRBD1,TGTGCCAGCTCAAGAACCGGGACAGCTTCAGGAAACACCATATATTTT,CASSRTGTASGNTIYF
TRBV7-9,TRBJ2-3,many,NA,TGTGCCAGCAGCCAACTAACAGATACGCAGTATTTT,CASSQLTDTQYF
TRBV7-2,TRBJ2-5,few,NA,TGTGCCAGCAGCTTAGACAGCGGACCAGGGACCCAGTACTTC,CASSLDSGPGTQYF
TRBV27,TRBJ2-1,few,NA,TGTGCCAGCAGTAAAGAAAGCCCAGAAGGGCAGTTCTTC,CASSKESPEGQFF
TRBV28,TRBJ2-7,many,NA,TGTGCCACTCAAACAGGGTCTTACTACGAGCAGTACTTC,CATQTGSYYEQYF
TRBV6-2/TRBV6-3,TRBJ2-7,few,TRBD1,TGTGCCAGCAGTTACAGGGGACAGGGGACCGACGAGCAGTACTTC,CASSYRGQGTDEQYF
TRBV28,TRBJ2-5,many,TRBD1,TGTGCCAGCAGTTTAGGGGGCAGGGGGCAGGAGACCCAGTACTTC,CASSLGGRGQETQYF
TRBV20-1,TRBJ2-1,NA,TRBD2,TGCAGTGCTAAGGGACTAGCGGGTTTCGGTGAGCAGTTCTTC,CSAKGLAGFGEQFF
TRBV6-1,TRBJ1-1,NA,NA,TGTGCCAGCAGCCCCCCAGCGAACACTGAAGCTTTCTTT,CASSPPANTEAFF
TRBV5-1,TRBJ1-2,many,NA,TGCGCCAGCAGCGCTAGCGCAGGGTCTAACTATGGCTACACCTTC,CASSASAGSNYGYTF
TRBV5-1,TRBJ2-5,many,NA,TGCGCCAGCAGCCCGGGGGCCACGAGCCAAGAGACCCAGTACTTC,CASSPGATSQETQYF
TRBV18,TRBJ1-1,many,NA,TGTGCCAGCTCACGAAAGGAGATGAACACTGAAGCTTTCTTT,CASSRKEMNTEAFF
TRBV19,TRBJ2-1,NA,NA,TGTGCCAGTAGTAGGCCTAGCGACCGGACTTTAAGCTCCTACAATGAGCAGTTCTTC,CASSRPSDRTLSSYNEQFF
TRBV2,TRBJ1-5,many,NA,TGTGCCAGCGGTGGACATTATAGCAATCAGCCCCAGCATTTT,CASGGHYSNQPQHF
TRBV10-2,TRBJ1-3,few,TRBD1,TGCGCCAGCAGTCACGGCAGGGGGCTGGGAAACACCATATATTTT,CASSHGRGLGNTIYF